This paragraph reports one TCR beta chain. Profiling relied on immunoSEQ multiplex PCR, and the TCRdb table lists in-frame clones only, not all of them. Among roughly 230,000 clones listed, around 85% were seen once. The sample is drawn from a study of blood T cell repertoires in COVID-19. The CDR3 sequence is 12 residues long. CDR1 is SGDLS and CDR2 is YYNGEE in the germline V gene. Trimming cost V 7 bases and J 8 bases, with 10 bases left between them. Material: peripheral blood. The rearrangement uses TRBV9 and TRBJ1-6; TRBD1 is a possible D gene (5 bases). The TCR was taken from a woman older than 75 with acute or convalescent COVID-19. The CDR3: CASGGADSPLHF. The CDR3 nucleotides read TGTGCCAGCGGAGGGGCTGATTCACCCCTCCACTTT.